This TCR beta chain was documented in a study of T cell responses to AZD1222 COVID-19 vaccine. The V and J ends lost 5 bases and 3 bases, in that order; junction bases with no gene match: 8. Germline V lookup: CDR1 MDHEN, CDR2 SYDVKM. This CDR3 comprises 15 residues. Regarding the study as a whole: Epitopes outside B.1.351 and B.1.1.7 mutated regions reportedly drew nearly half of spike TCRs.

Concerning this clone itself: Its antigen remains unknown.

The table came from immunoSEQ multiplex PCR; TCRdb's copy has only in-frame clones and leaves some out. This table has roughly 130,000 clones, over 90% appearing once. The rearrangement joins TRBV28 to TRBJ1-2; TRBD1 aligns across 8 bases. The sample was peripheral blood, taken on day 0 of AZD1222 vaccination. The origin of this receptor is an adult in good health. The chain's CDR3 is CASSLRDRFHYGYTF. The CDR3, as DNA: TGTGCCAGCAGTCTCCGGGACAGGTTCCACTATGGCTACACCTTC.